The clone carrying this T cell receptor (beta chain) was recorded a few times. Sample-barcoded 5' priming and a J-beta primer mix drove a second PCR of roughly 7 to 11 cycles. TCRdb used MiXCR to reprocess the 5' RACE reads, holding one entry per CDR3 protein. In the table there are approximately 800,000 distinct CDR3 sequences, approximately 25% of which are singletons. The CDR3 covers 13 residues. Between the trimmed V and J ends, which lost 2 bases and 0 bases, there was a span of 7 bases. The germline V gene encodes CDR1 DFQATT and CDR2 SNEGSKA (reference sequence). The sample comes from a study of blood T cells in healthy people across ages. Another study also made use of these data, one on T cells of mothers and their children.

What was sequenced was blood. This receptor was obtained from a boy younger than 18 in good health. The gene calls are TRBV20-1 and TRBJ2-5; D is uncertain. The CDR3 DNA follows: TGCAGTGCTAGATTCAGGAACCAAGAGACCCAGTACTTC. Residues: CSARFRNQETQYF.